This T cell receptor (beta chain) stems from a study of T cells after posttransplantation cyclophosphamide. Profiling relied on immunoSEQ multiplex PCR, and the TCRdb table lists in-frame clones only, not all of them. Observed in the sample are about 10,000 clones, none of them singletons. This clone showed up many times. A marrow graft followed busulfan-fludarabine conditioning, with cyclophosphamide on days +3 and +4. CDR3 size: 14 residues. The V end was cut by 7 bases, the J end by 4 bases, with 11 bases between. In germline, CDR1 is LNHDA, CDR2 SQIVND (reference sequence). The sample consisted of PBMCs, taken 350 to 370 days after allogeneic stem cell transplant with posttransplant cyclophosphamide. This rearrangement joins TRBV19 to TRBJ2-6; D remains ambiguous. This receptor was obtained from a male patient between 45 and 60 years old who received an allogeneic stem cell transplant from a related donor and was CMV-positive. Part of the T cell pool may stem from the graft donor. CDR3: CASTPYLGANVLTF. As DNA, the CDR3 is TGTGCCAGTACCCCTTATTTGGGGGCCAACGTCCTGACTTTC.